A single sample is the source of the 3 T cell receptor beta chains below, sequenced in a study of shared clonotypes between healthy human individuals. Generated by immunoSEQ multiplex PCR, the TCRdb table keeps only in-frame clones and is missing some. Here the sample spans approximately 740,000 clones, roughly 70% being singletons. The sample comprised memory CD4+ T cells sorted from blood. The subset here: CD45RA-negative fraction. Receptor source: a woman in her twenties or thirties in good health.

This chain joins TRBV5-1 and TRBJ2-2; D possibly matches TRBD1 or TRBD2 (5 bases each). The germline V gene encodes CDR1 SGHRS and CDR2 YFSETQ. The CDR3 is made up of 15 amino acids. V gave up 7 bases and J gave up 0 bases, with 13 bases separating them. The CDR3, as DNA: TGCGCCAGCTGTCTAGGGACGGCGAACACCGGGGAGCTGTTTTTT. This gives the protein CASCLGTANTGELFF.

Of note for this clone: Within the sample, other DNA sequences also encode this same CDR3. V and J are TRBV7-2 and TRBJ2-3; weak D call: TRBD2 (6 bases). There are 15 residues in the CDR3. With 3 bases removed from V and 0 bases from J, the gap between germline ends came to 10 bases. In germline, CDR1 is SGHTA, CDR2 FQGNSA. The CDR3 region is CASSLGLISTDTQYF. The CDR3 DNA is TGTGCCAGCAGCTTGGGACTTATTAGCACAGATACGCAGTATTTT.

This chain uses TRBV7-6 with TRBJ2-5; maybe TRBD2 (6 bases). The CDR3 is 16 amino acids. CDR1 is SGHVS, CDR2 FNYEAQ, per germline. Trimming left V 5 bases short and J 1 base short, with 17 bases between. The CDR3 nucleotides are TGTGCCAGCAGCCTCCAACTCACGGGACTCCAAGAGACCCAGTACTTC. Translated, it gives CASSLQLTGLQETQYF.